The sequence of this TCR beta chain was determined in a study of blood T cell repertoires in COVID-19 (dated by TCRdb to about 2020). About the study as a whole: Samples covering the acute and convalescent phases of COVID-19 were provided by collaborators in the United States, Italy and Spain. The prospective study material was composed of cDNA or gDNA derived from T cells, B-cell-depleted T cells, or PBMCs. The dataset comprised deeply sampled blood TCRbeta repertoires from subjects exposed to, actively infected with, or recovered from COVID-19. The repertoires were released in a freely available public database intended as a resource for research on the immune response to SARS-CoV-2. The samples were drawn from the first 160 participants of the ongoing ImmuneRACE study and from 1,254 subjects provided by 6 global collaborators. A de-identified subject ID, COVID-19 status, age in years and sex were almost always included in the sample metadata. Where available, HLA class I and class II types were obtained from metadata supplied by the sample provider rather than from assay-based typing.

A note on this clone: This clone's antigen is unknown. The record has no base qualities; no much larger clone is one base away.

The immunoSEQ Assay, a bias-controlled multiplex PCR, was used to amplify TCRbeta CDR3 regions from genomic DNA. Per the source publication's procedure: Nucleated cell counts per sample were estimated from amplification of reference gene primers within the assay. Sequence reads were collapsed and filtered to measure the absolute abundance of every unique TCRbeta CDR3 rearrangement. For each sample, productive Simpson clonality was calculated as the square root of Simpson's diversity index over productive rearrangements. TCRdb re-hosts the immuneACCESS table, in-frame sequences only. Its copies lack some clones; in the studies checked, an unresolved V gene accounts for under half of them, and the cause for the rest is not known. The V and J calls and clone size are taken from that table; D and trimming were inferred from the DNA. The sample data list fewer than 85,000 clones, and 65% to 90% of these were observed just once. Of the sample, under 7.5% falls within the top ten clones.

At one collaborating source in Seattle, patients were enrolled during active infection and were followed longitudinally through the course of disease. The collaborating institutions used their own protocols to collect whole blood in K2EDTA tubes. For TCRbeta analysis, collaborators shipped samples as frozen whole blood, isolated PBMCs, or DNA extracted from either of those sample types. Paper-wide results and their limitations: The quantity of clinical and demographic metadata differed by source and by participant and was supplied without curation.

This receptor was obtained from a man younger than 40 with COVID-19, enrolled during active disease. Input material: peripheral blood.

The CDR3 is CASRGGDRGKGYTF. The DNA is TGTGCCAGCAGGGGAGGGGACAGGGGAAAAGGCTACACCTTC. The rearrangement joined TRBV11-2 to TRBJ1-2, with TRBD1 identical over 10 junction bases. For CDR1 and CDR2, the germline V gene lists SGHAT and FQNNGV. Germline trimming: 6 bases from V, 8 bases from J; junction bases outside gene matches: 9. The CDR3 runs 14 residues from the cysteine to the phenylalanine. Only the CDR3 DNA stays, 42 bases, in frame from base 1.